The T cell receptor beta chain described here comes from a study of blood T cell repertoires in COVID-19. Study as a whole: Some COVID-19 samples were acute and others convalescent; all came from the United States, Italy and Spain. PBMCs, B-cell-depleted T cells, or T cells were the source of the cDNA or gDNA that made up the material.

In the source study's methods: Estimation of nucleated cell counts relied on the amplification of reference gene primers. This table comes from immunoSEQ multiplex PCR, and its TCRdb copy is limited to in-frame clones, with some not included. The V and J calls and clone size were taken over from that table, and D and trimming were inferred from the DNA. The profile shows 25,000 to 35,000 clones, 80% to 90% of them singletons. The CDR3 is made up of 17 amino acids. Germline-derived CDR1 and CDR2 are SGHTS and YDEGEE. With V trimmed by 4 bases and J by 5 bases, 9 bases remained unmatched. The rearrangement uses TRBV5-8 and TRBJ2-1; the match to TRBD2 covers 13 bases. The TCR sequence derives from a woman aged 40 to 50 with active or convalescent COVID-19. Sequenced sample: peripheral blood. CDR3 region: CASSPTGTSGANNEQFF. The CDR3, as DNA: TGTGCCAGCAGCCCCACCGGGACTAGCGGGGCGAACAATGAGCAGTTCTTC.